The 30 T cell receptor beta chains given below trace back to one sample, sequenced in a study of blood T cell repertoires in COVID-19. Produced via immunoSEQ multiplex PCR; TCRdb's table is partial and in-frame only. The table records fewer than 300,000 clones, about 80% of them present only once. The material sequenced was peripheral blood. Source of these receptors: a woman at least 80 years old with acute or convalescent COVID-19.

This chain joins TRBV7-9 and TRBJ1-1, with D perhaps matching TRBD1 (6 bases). The CDR3 is 16 amino acids. Germline V lookup: CDR1 SEHNR, CDR2 FQNEAQ (reference sequence). Trimming cost V 2 bases and J 4 bases, with 17 bases left between them. The DNA of the CDR3 is TGTGCCAGCAGCTTATCTGGGGGCTCTTTCCCCACTGAAGCTTTCTTT. Translated: CASSLSGGSFPTEAFF.

This clone was recorded a few times. The rearrangement uses TRBV5-1 and TRBJ2-1, with TRBD1 matching over 7 bases. CDR1 and CDR2 from the germline V gene are SGHRS and YFSETQ. The CDR3 covers 17 residues. The junction had 7 bases not matched to a gene; V was cut back by 1 base and J by 0 bases. As DNA, the CDR3 is TGCGCCAGCAGCTTGAATATGGGACAGTCCTCCTACAATGAGCAGTTCTTC. Translating it yields CASSLNMGQSSYNEQFF. Full variable domain (rest looked up from reference TRBV5-1 and TRBJ2-1): KAGVTQTPRYLIKTRGQQVTLSCSPISGHRSVSWYQQTPGQGLQFLFEYFSETQRNKGNFPGRFSGRQFSNSRSEMNVSTLELGDSALYLCASSLNMGQSSYNEQFFGPGTRLTVL.

Only a few counts were recorded for this clone. The chain recombines TRBV6-2 or TRBV6-3 with TRBJ1-5; 7 bases are shared with TRBD1. V shed 0 bases and J 5 bases; nucleotides not matched to a gene: 19. Germline V CDR1 and CDR2: MNHEY, SVGEGT. The CDR3 is made up of 20 amino acids. CDR3 DNA: TGTGCCAGCAGTTACTCGATGTGGAGCCCGGACAGGATGGGGTATCAGCCCCAGCATTTT. Translated, it gives CASSYSMWSPDRMGYQPQHF.

This chain connects TRBV5-1 to TRBJ2-5, with D tentatively TRBD2 (6 bases). This CDR3 is 13 amino acids long. Trimming pared 4 bases from V and 5 bases from J, leaving 12 bases between. CDR1 is SGHRS, CDR2 YFSETQ, per germline. This CDR3 is CASSRQSGETQYF. The CDR3 DNA reads as TGCGCCAGCAGCCGACAGAGCGGGGAGACCCAGTACTTC.

The chain joins TRBV9 to TRBJ2-5, with D possibly matching TRBD2 (6 bases). Between the trimmed V and J ends, which lost 4 bases and 5 bases, there was a span of 15 bases. There are 14 residues in the CDR3. Germline CDR1 and CDR2: SGDLS and YYNGEE. Here the CDR3 reads CASSPAGGLETQYF. The CDR3 nucleotides are TGTGCCAGCAGCCCCGCCGGAGGGCTGGAGACCCAGTACTTC.

As DNA, the CDR3 is TGTGCCAGCAGCACACCTAGCTCTGGGGCCAACGTCCTGACTTTC. It is translated as CASSTPSSGANVLTF. The V call is TRBV5-4, the J call TRBJ2-6; D is undetermined. The V and J ends lost 4 bases and 0 bases respectively, with 8 bases between them. CDR3 length equals 15 residues. Germline V lookup: CDR1 SGHNT, CDR2 YYREEE (reference sequence). Drawing the rest from reference TRBV5-4 and TRBJ2-6, the complete variable domain is ETGVTQSPTHLIKTRGQQVTLRCSSQSGHNTVSWYQQALGQGPQFIFQYYREEENGRGNFPPRFSGLQFPNYSSELNVNALELDDSALYLCASSTPSSGANVLTFGAGSRLTVL.

The gene calls are TRBV6-1 and TRBJ1-1, with D maybe TRBD1 (5 bases). The V end lost 1 base, the J end lost 6 bases, and 12 bases lay between the germline ends. CDR3 size: 14 residues. Germline V gene lookup returns CDR1 MNHNS and CDR2 SASEGT. The CDR3 nucleotides are TGTGCCAGCAGTGAAGGGGGATGGACATCTGAAGCTTTCTTT. Protein product: CASSEGGWTSEAFF.

The V gene is TRBV5-1, the J gene TRBJ1-4; D gene uncertain. This CDR3 spans 14 amino acids. Germline CDR1 SGHRS, CDR2 YFSETQ. V lost 0 bases to trimming and J lost 3 bases, with 6 bases between them. The CDR3 is CASSLGLANEKLFF. The CDR3 nucleotides read TGCGCCAGCAGCTTGGGTCTAGCTAATGAAAAACTGTTTTTT.

This rearrangement joins TRBV5-1 to TRBJ1-5, with a tentative D call TRBD1 (6 bases). There are 14 residues in the CDR3. V was cut by 4 bases and J by 7 bases, with 15 bases left in between. CDR1 is SGHRS and CDR2 is YFSETQ in the germline V gene. The CDR3 DNA reads as TGCGCCAGCAGCCCCCGAGGGGGGGCCCAGCCCCAGCATTTT. Translated, it gives CASSPRGGAQPQHF.

The rearrangement joins TRBV18 to TRBJ2-2, with 9 bases identical to TRBD2. Germline V gene data show CDR1 as KGHSH and CDR2 as LQKENI. The length of the CDR3 is 16 residues. Trimming at V came to 2 bases and at J to 0 bases, leaving 1 base not matched to a gene. The DNA for the CDR3 is TGTGCCAGCTCACCATTAGCGGGGGCGAACACCGGGGAGCTGTTTTTT. It codes for CASSPLAGANTGELFF.

This clone was counted a single time. J is TRBJ2-1 and V is TRBV5-1; D gene ambiguous. The germline V gene encodes CDR1 SGHRS and CDR2 YFSETQ. CDR3 length equals 14 residues. V shed 4 bases and J shed 7 bases, with 15 bases lying between them. The CDR3 reads CASSKNARVNEQFF. In DNA, the CDR3 is TGCGCCAGCAGCAAAAATGCCCGAGTGAATGAGCAGTTCTTC.

The CDR3 spells CASSISVGRGRSGYTF. In DNA form, the CDR3 reads TGTGCCAGTAGTATTAGTGTCGGCAGGGGGCGATCCGGCTACACCTTC. The chain recombines TRBV19 with TRBJ1-2, with 8 bases that match TRBD1. Unmatched junction bases numbered 14, after V lost 3 bases and J lost 8 bases. CDR1 is LNHDA and CDR2 is SQIVND in the germline V gene (reference sequence). This CDR3 is 16 amino acids long.

The chain is built from TRBV12-3 or TRBV12-4 and TRBJ1-2; the D is unclear. Trimming pared 6 bases from V and 4 bases from J, leaving 12 bases between. The CDR3 covers 13 residues. The CDR3 loop reads CASRSAAIYGYTF. The CDR3 bases are TGTGCCAGCAGAAGCGCGGCAATCTATGGCTACACCTTC.

J is TRBJ2-7 and V is TRBV12-3 or TRBV12-4; possible D gene TRBD1, 5 bases. The CDR3 runs to 12 residues. The germline V and J ends were trimmed by 6 bases and 6 bases, with 12 bases remaining between them. CDR3 bases: TGTGCCAGCAGGGTGGGAAGGGGCGAGCAGTACTTC. Encoded protein: CASRVGRGEQYF.

This rearrangement joins TRBV5-4 to TRBJ2-5, with a weak D call TRBD1 (6 bases). Germline assignment: CDR1 SGHNT and CDR2 YYREEE (reference sequence). The V and J ends lost 4 bases and 1 base respectively, with 11 bases between them. The CDR3 is 14 residues long. CDR3 in DNA: TGTGCCAGCAGCGACAGGAGTACCCAAGAGACCCAGTACTTC. It translates to CASSDRSTQETQYF.

The chain combines TRBV9 with TRBJ2-1; no definite D call. This CDR3 has 17 residues. CDR1 is SGDLS, CDR2 YYNGEE, per germline. V shed 0 bases and J shed 0 bases, with 13 bases lying between them. Written as DNA, the CDR3 is TGTGCCAGCAGCGTAGGAGGCTTGTGGAGCTCCTACAATGAGCAGTTCTTC. Amino acids: CASSVGGLWSSYNEQFF.

The chain recombines TRBV7-9 with TRBJ1-1; weak D call: TRBD1 (5 bases). Germline CDR1 is SEHNR and CDR2 is FQNEAQ (reference sequence). The CDR3 is 17 residues long. Trimming removed 1 base at V and 0 bases at J, with 15 bases between. The chain's CDR3 is CASSLGRAGIMNTEAFF. In DNA, the CDR3 is TGTGCCAGCAGCTTAGGCAGGGCCGGAATAATGAACACTGAAGCTTTCTTT.

About this clone itself: The same CDR3 can be traced to other DNA sequences in this sample. The chain couples TRBV5-4 to TRBJ1-5; 7 bases align to TRBD1. The germline CDR1 and CDR2 sequences are SGHNT and YYREEE (reference sequence). The CDR3 extends over 15 amino acids. Unmatched junction bases numbered 3, after V lost 0 bases and J lost 3 bases. The chain's CDR3 is CASSLAGTVNQPQHF. As DNA, the CDR3 is TGTGCCAGCAGCTTGGCCGGGACAGTCAATCAGCCCCAGCATTTT.

The chain recombines TRBV2 with TRBJ2-3; D is perhaps TRBD1 (6 bases). The CDR3 has 18 residues. Germline V gene lookup returns CDR1 SNHLY and CDR2 FYNNEI. Trimming left V 3 bases short and J 0 bases short, with 19 bases between. The CDR3 DNA reads TGTGCCAGCAGTGAGGAAGGAGACAGGACACATAGCACAGATACGCAGTATTTT. This translates into CASSEEGDRTHSTDTQYF.

V gene TRBV6-6 combines with J gene TRBJ1-6; D gene uncertain. This CDR3 has 15 amino acids. CDR1 and CDR2 (germline): MNHNY, SVGAGI (reference sequence). With 6 bases removed from V and 7 bases from J, the gap between germline ends came to 16 bases. CDR3 nucleotide sequence: TGTGCCAGCAGGGGCCCGGCCGGCCCCAATTCACCCCTCCACTTT. As protein: CASRGPAGPNSPLHF.

The genes are TRBV19 and TRBJ1-3; 9 bases map to TRBD1. CDR3 size: 16 residues. Germline V gene data show CDR1 as LNHDA and CDR2 as SQIVND (reference sequence). The ends lost 4 bases at V and 6 bases at J; junction bases unmatched: 10. The CDR3 is CASSTPPGTGINTIYF. CDR3 nucleotide sequence: TGTGCCAGTAGTACTCCCCCCGGGACAGGGATAAACACCATATATTTT.

This clone was detected only a few times. The V gene is TRBV2, the J gene TRBJ1-2, with TRBD1 matching over 8 bases. The CDR3 has 16 amino acids. Germline values: CDR1 SNHLY, CDR2 FYNNEI. With 5 bases clipped from V and 8 bases from J, the junction kept 16 bases outside the gene matches. The CDR3 reads CASSLITGTGTRGYTF. The CDR3, as DNA: TGTGCCAGCAGTCTTATTACCGGGACAGGCACTAGAGGCTACACCTTC.

The chain joins TRBV30 to TRBJ1-3; no definite D call. V was cut by 8 bases and J by 0 bases, with 11 bases left in between. The CDR3 has 13 amino acids. CDR1 is GTSNPN and CDR2 is SVGIG in the germline V gene (reference sequence). CDR3 in DNA: TGTGCCCGGGCAGGAGGCTCTGGAAACACCATATATTTT. Protein sequence: CARAGGSGNTIYF.

The chain links TRBV19 to TRBJ2-6; TRBD2 aligns across 16 bases. V was pared by 6 bases and J by 8 bases, with 7 bases of the junction left unmatched. Per germline, CDR1 LNHDA and CDR2 SQIVND (reference sequence). This CDR3 contains 17 residues. The CDR3, as DNA: TGTGCCAGTAGGGCCGGGACTAGCGGGAGGGCTTCCAACGTCCTGACTTTC. It specifies CASRAGTSGRASNVLTF.

This chain connects TRBV5-6 to TRBJ2-1; a weak D match, TRBD2 (5 bases). The CDR3 is made up of 16 amino acids. V was pared by 5 bases and J by 5 bases, with 20 bases between. The V gene's germline CDR1 is SGHDT and CDR2 YYEEEE. CDR3 loop: CASSFSTSSIDNEQFF. The DNA for the CDR3 is TGTGCCAGCAGTTTCTCCACTAGTTCAATTGACAATGAGCAGTTCTTC.

V gene TRBV5-1 combines with J gene TRBJ2-2; the D gene is possibly TRBD2 (5 bases). The CDR3 has 16 residues. Trimming left V 1 base short and J 6 bases short, with 16 bases between. CDR1 is SGHRS and CDR2 is YFSETQ in the germline V gene. CDR3 protein: CASSLSGGRLSGELFF. CDR3 in DNA: TGCGCCAGCAGCTTGAGTGGAGGCCGCCTTTCCGGGGAGCTGTTTTTT. The variable domain in full, with the rest retrieved from reference TRBV5-1 and TRBJ2-2, is KAGVTQTPRYLIKTRGQQVTLSCSPISGHRSVSWYQQTPGQGLQFLFEYFSETQRNKGNFPGRFSGRQFSNSRSEMNVSTLELGDSALYLCASSLSGGRLSGELFFGEGSRLTVL.

This clone qualifies as medium-sized. The chain joins TRBV6-5 to TRBJ2-1; 10 nucleotides line up with TRBD2. V shed 5 bases and J 4 bases; nucleotides not matched to a gene: 2. Germline-derived CDR1 and CDR2 are MNHEY and SVGAGI. The CDR3 spans 14 residues. The DNA for the CDR3 is TGTGCCAGCAGTATAGCGGGGGGTTACAATGAGCAGTTCTTC. It translates to CASSIAGGYNEQFF.

The gene calls are TRBV7-9 and TRBJ1-3; D is possibly TRBD1 (6 bases). Germline assignment: CDR1 SEHNR and CDR2 FQNEAQ (reference sequence). The V end lost 7 bases, the J end lost 1 base, and 14 bases lay between the germline ends. The CDR3 is made up of 15 amino acids. CDR3 sequence: CASTSRGYSGNTIYF. DNA of the CDR3: TGTGCCAGCACCTCTAGGGGGTATTCTGGAAACACCATATATTTT.

The chain carries TRBV9 and TRBJ1-6; D call uncertain. The V end was cut by 3 bases, the J end by 0 bases, with 7 bases between. The germline V gene has CDR1 SGDLS and CDR2 YYNGEE. This CDR3 has 15 amino acids. This CDR3 reads CASSEASSYNSPLHF. The CDR3 DNA sequence: TGTGCCAGCAGCGAAGCTAGCTCCTATAATTCACCCCTCCACTTT. Filled out from reference TRBV9 and TRBJ1-6, the complete variable domain reads DSGVTQTPKHLITATGQRVTLRCSPRSGDLSVYWYQQSLDQGLQFLIQYYNGEERAKGNILERFSAQQFPDLHSELNLSSLELGDSALYFCASSEASSYNSPLHFGNGTRLTVT.

Here the CDR3 reads CASSDAGASTDTQYF. CDR3 DNA: TGTGCCAGCAGTGATGCGGGAGCTAGCACAGATACGCAGTATTTT. This sequence joins TRBV6-1 and TRBJ2-3; 7 nucleotides agree with TRBD2. This CDR3 has 15 amino acids. Germline-derived CDR1 and CDR2 are MNHNS and SASEGT. J gave up 0 bases and V 3 bases, and 3 bases lay outside the gene matches.